This entry concerns a single T cell receptor beta chain. Its target is not known. This specimen belongs to a study of T cell responses to AZD1222 COVID-19 vaccine. Broader study findings: Among the donors, most were white British and more were female, and clonal diversity was possibly underestimated. Reports say nearly half of spike-specific TCRs go after unmutated variant regions. Elevations in Spike-specific TCR breadth and depth followed administration of two AZD1222 doses.

Using immunoSEQ multiplex PCR, the repertoire was profiled, and TCRdb retains in-frame clones only, with some absent. The top ten hold about 7.2% of the sample, which has 150,000 to 200,000 clones, 80% to 90% seen once. The V end lost 3 bases, the J end lost 3 bases, and 12 bases lay between the germline ends. The CDR3 is 15 residues long. Germline V gene data show CDR1 as PRHDT and CDR2 as FYEKMQ (reference sequence). Source: peripheral blood, taken on day 0 of AZD1222 vaccination. This sequence joins TRBV13 and TRBJ1-5; maybe TRBD1 (6 bases). This clonotype was sampled from an adult in good health. This CDR3 reads CASSFRGGLNQPQHF. The CDR3, as DNA: TGTGCCAGCAGCTTTAGAGGGGGGCTCAATCAGCCCCAGCATTTT. Supplemented by reference TRBV13 and TRBJ1-5, the full variable domain reads AAGVIQSPRHLIKEKRETATLKCYPIPRHDTVYWYQQGPGQDPQFLISFYEKMQSDKGSIPDRFSAQQFSDYHSELNMSSLELGDSALYFCASSFRGGLNQPQHFGDGTRLSIL.